A single sample gave rise to the 23 T cell receptor beta chains below, sequenced in a study of blood T cell repertoires in COVID-19. Clones were sequenced by immunoSEQ multiplex PCR, and TCRdb holds only the in-frame ones, with some missing. The table shows about 180,000 clones, with around 83% occurring only once. Sequencing was performed on PBMCs or T cells enriched from blood (not recorded which). Source of these receptors: a man between 40 and 49 years old who had recovered from COVID-19.

V is TRBV3-1 (or the pseudogene TRBV3-2) and J is TRBJ1-2; 11 positions agree with TRBD1. Germline assignment: CDR1 LGHDT and CDR2 YNNKEL (reference sequence). The CDR3 length is 17 residues. V dropped 4 bases and J dropped 3; count of bases not matched to a gene: 10. CDR3 sequence (DNA): TGTGCCAGCAGCCCTACCTTAGGACAGGGGGCTTACTATGGCTACACCTTC. Translation: CASSPTLGQGAYYGYTF.

The count of this clone is one. The chain employs TRBV13 and TRBJ1-2; D is unclear. Trimming removed 0 bases at V and 3 bases at J, with 17 bases between. This CDR3 is 17 amino acids long. CDR1 and CDR2 from the germline V gene are PRHDT and FYEKMQ (reference sequence). The CDR3 bases are TGTGCCAGCAGCTTAGGCCGATCCCGGGAGCTTTACTATGGCTACACCTTC. Protein sequence: CASSLGRSRELYYGYTF.

V usage is TRBV7-6 and J usage is TRBJ1-6; the match to TRBD1 covers 7 bases. The CDR3 runs to 17 residues. J lost 4 bases, V lost 4 bases, and 10 bases had no gene match. Germline V gene sequence: CDR1 SGHVS, CDR2 FNYEAQ. The CDR3 reads CASSSAVGTEYNSPLHF. Here the CDR3 DNA reads TGTGCCAGCAGCTCCGCGGTCGGGACAGAATATAATTCACCCCTCCACTTT.

The chain carries TRBV18 and TRBJ2-5, with D maybe TRBD1 (5 bases). The germline V and J ends were trimmed by 1 base and 5 bases, with 5 bases remaining between them. Germline assignment: CDR1 KGHSH and CDR2 LQKENI. CDR3 length: 12 amino acids. CDR3: CASSPQGETQYF. The CDR3 nucleotides are TGTGCCAGCTCACCACAGGGGGAGACCCAGTACTTC.

This clone was observed a few times. V gene TRBV7-3 combines with J gene TRBJ2-2; TRBD1 matches 7 bases. V gave up 4 bases and J gave up 8 bases; unmatched junction bases: 7. The CDR3 has 14 residues. Germline V CDR1 and CDR2: SGHTA, FQGTGA. In nucleotides, the CDR3 is TGTGCCAGCAGCTCCGACAGGGTCGCTGGGGAGCTGTTTTTT. Translated, it gives CASSSDRVAGELFF.

The chain employs TRBV24-1 and TRBJ2-3, with 8 bases lining up with TRBD2. From germline, CDR1 is KGHDR and CDR2 SFDVKD. CDR3 size: 17 residues. The trim removed 2 bases at V and 2 bases at J, leaving 8 bases unmatched. CDR3 protein: CATSDCPSGRDTDTQYF. DNA of the CDR3: TGTGCCACCAGTGATTGCCCTAGCGGGCGGGACACAGATACGCAGTATTTT.

The V and J genes are TRBV5-8 and TRBJ1-4; perhaps TRBD1 as D (5 bases). Trimming removed 2 bases at V and 3 bases at J, with 11 bases between. Germline CDR1 SGHTS, CDR2 YDEGEE. The CDR3 extends over 15 amino acids. CDR3 sequence: CASSFGGTANEKLFF. For the CDR3, the DNA is TGTGCCAGCAGCTTCGGGGGGACGGCTAATGAAAAACTGTTTTTT.

The CDR3 sequence is CASTPVGGGFPFF. CDR3 sequence (DNA): TGTGCCAGTACCCCGGTGGGGGGTGGATTTCCTTTCTTT. The V and J genes are TRBV19 and TRBJ1-1, with D possibly TRBD1 on 5 matching bases. V gave up 7 bases and J gave up 12 bases, with 21 bases separating them. Germline-derived CDR1 and CDR2 are LNHDA and SQIVND (reference sequence). The CDR3 covers 13 residues.

This chain connects TRBV5-1 to TRBJ2-7; TRBD1 might be the D (5 bases). This CDR3 comprises 12 residues. With 2 bases removed from V and 5 bases from J, the gap between germline ends came to 8 bases. CDR1 is SGHRS and CDR2 is YFSETQ in the germline V gene. This CDR3 reads CASSLQENEQYF. The DNA for the CDR3 is TGCGCCAGCAGCTTACAGGAGAACGAGCAGTACTTC. Together with reference TRBV5-1 and TRBJ2-7, the CDR3 gives the full variable domain: KAGVTQTPRYLIKTRGQQVTLSCSPISGHRSVSWYQQTPGQGLQFLFEYFSETQRNKGNFPGRFSGRQFSNSRSEMNVSTLELGDSALYLCASSLQENEQYFGPGTRLTVT.

The rearrangement uses TRBV6-5 and TRBJ2-3, with a tentative D call TRBD1 (6 bases). This CDR3 is built from 13 residues. Trimming stripped 7 bases from V and 5 bases from J, with 13 bases between. Germline V gives CDR1 MNHEY, CDR2 SVGAGI. DNA for the CDR3: TGTGCCAGCACTCAGGGGTGGGAAGATACGCAGTATTTT. As protein: CASTQGWEDTQYF.

This clone was observed a handful of times. This chain joins TRBV28 and TRBJ2-7; TRBD1 matches at 10 bases. V gave up 3 bases and J gave up 4 bases; unmatched junction bases: 9. The germline V gene has CDR1 MDHEN and CDR2 SYDVKM. The CDR3 is 16 amino acids. The CDR3 DNA reads as TGTGCCAGCAGTTTCTCCGGGACAGGGGTCCCGTACGAGCAGTACTTC. Residues: CASSFSGTGVPYEQYF. Full variable domain (outside the CDR3, taken from reference TRBV28 and TRBJ2-7): DVKVTQSSRYLVKRTGEKVFLECVQDMDHENMFWYRQDPGLGLRLIYFSYDVKMKEKGDIPEGYSVSREKKERFSLILESASTNQTSMYLCASSFSGTGVPYEQYFGPGTRLTVT.

The chain employs TRBV10-3 and TRBJ2-2; TRBD2 is a possible D gene (5 bases). From germline, CDR1 is ENHRY and CDR2 SYGVKD. The CDR3 is 16 residues long. V lost 6 bases and J 0 bases, leaving 14 bases between the germline ends. The CDR3: CAISARATTNTGELFF. The CDR3 region has the DNA TGTGCCATCAGCGCGAGAGCGACTACGAACACCGGGGAGCTGTTTTTT.

This clone was detected only a few times. V and J are TRBV24-1 and TRBJ2-7; 7 bases line up with TRBD1. V trimming: 3 bases; J trimming: 2 bases; junction bases outside the gene matches: 3. The CDR3 is 14 amino acids. CDR1 is KGHDR, CDR2 SFDVKD, per germline. Here the CDR3 reads CATSDRTGAYEQYF. The CDR3 bases are TGTGCCACCAGTGATCGGACAGGAGCCTACGAGCAGTACTTC.

The V call is TRBV24-1, the J call TRBJ2-1, with 9 bases aligning to TRBD1. Germline V gene lookup returns CDR1 KGHDR and CDR2 SFDVKD. The CDR3 contains 14 residues. J gave up 1 base and V 9 bases, and 3 bases lay outside the gene matches. The CDR3 is CATSGTGSYNEQFF. The CDR3 bases are TGTGCCACCTCCGGGACAGGGTCCTACAATGAGCAGTTCTTC.

The chain joins TRBV7-9 to TRBJ1-1; D uncertain. V was trimmed by 2 bases and J by 7 bases, leaving 11 bases between them. Germline-derived CDR1 and CDR2 are SEHNR and FQNEAQ (reference sequence). The CDR3 is 13 amino acids. The CDR3 DNA reads TGTGCCAGCAGCTTAAACGTAGAGGTTGAAGCTTTCTTT. The encoded protein is CASSLNVEVEAFF.

The rearrangement joins TRBV15 to TRBJ2-2; no clear D. Germline V gives CDR1 LNHNV, CDR2 YYDKDF (reference sequence). The CDR3 runs to 14 residues. The V and J ends lost 1 base and 5 bases respectively, with 8 bases between them. Written as DNA, the CDR3 is TGTGCCACCAGCAGAGTGGCAGAAACCGGGGAGCTGTTTTTT. Translation: CATSRVAETGELFF.

This chain connects TRBV10-3 to TRBJ2-7; D gene uncertain. The V end was cut by 6 bases, the J end by 2 bases, with 14 bases between. Germline V CDR1 and CDR2: ENHRY, SYGVKD. This CDR3 has 14 amino acids. This chain's CDR3 is CAIRRSEGTYEQYF. The CDR3, as DNA: TGTGCCATCAGGAGGTCGGAAGGTACCTACGAGCAGTACTTC.

The chain is built from TRBV30 and TRBJ1-4; D is perhaps TRBD1 (5 bases). Looked up from germline, CDR1 is GTSNPN and CDR2 is SVGIG (reference sequence). This CDR3 comprises 13 residues. Between the trimmed V and J ends, which lost 7 bases and 7 bases, there was a span of 16 bases. In nucleotides, the CDR3 is TGTGCCTTGGGGGGAGGGAGGGGTGAAAAACTGTTTTTT. Protein product: CALGGGRGEKLFF. Together with reference TRBV30 and TRBJ1-4, the CDR3 gives the full variable domain: SQTIHQWPATLVQPVGSPLSLECTVEGTSNPNLYWYRQAAGRGLQLLFYSVGIGQISSEVPQNLSASRPQDRQFILSSKKLLLSDSGFYLCALGGGRGEKLFFGSGTQLSVL.

The chain has TRBV10-3 and TRBJ1-1; the D is unclear. Trimming stripped 0 bases from V and 8 bases from J, with 10 bases between. CDR3 length: 13 residues. The V gene's germline CDR1 is ENHRY and CDR2 SYGVKD. This CDR3 is CAISESDTREAFF. CDR3 bases: TGTGCCATCAGTGAGTCCGACACAAGGGAAGCTTTCTTT.

The rearrangement uses TRBV28 and TRBJ1-6; possible D gene TRBD1, 6 bases. The V and J ends lost 5 bases and 9 bases respectively, with 11 bases between them. In germline, CDR1 is MDHEN, CDR2 SYDVKM. The CDR3 covers 13 residues. The CDR3 region has the DNA TGTGCCAGCAGTCCCCAGGGGAGTTCACCCCTCCACTTT. It yields the protein CASSPQGSSPLHF.

This chain links TRBV19 with TRBJ1-1; 8 bases line up with TRBD1. V lost 10 bases to trimming and J lost 4 bases; unmatched junction nucleotides: 8. The CDR3 has 13 amino acids. Germline CDR1 and CDR2: LNHDA and SQIVND (reference sequence). The CDR3 region is CATKRTGTTEAFF. The CDR3 bases are TGTGCCACTAAAAGGACAGGGACCACTGAAGCTTTCTTT.

The chain links TRBV25-1 to TRBJ1-6, with 7 positions matching TRBD1. The length of the CDR3 is 15 residues. The V gene end was trimmed by 4 bases and the J gene end by 10 bases; junction bases not matched to a gene: 10. The V gene's germline CDR1 is MGHDK and CDR2 SYGVNS. CDR3 residues: CASSASQGWYSPLHF. The CDR3 DNA follows: TGTGCCAGCAGTGCCTCACAGGGGTGGTACTCACCCCTCCACTTT. Variable domain in full (rest from reference TRBV25-1 and TRBJ1-6): EADIYQTPRYLVIGTGKKITLECSQTMGHDKMYWYQQDPGMELHLIHYSYGVNSTEKGDLSSESTVSRIRTEHFPLTLESARPSHTSQYLCASSASQGWYSPLHFGNGTRLTVT.

V gene TRBV11-1 combines with J gene TRBJ2-2; no reliable D call. Trimming left V 2 bases short and J 6 bases short, with 10 bases between. The germline gives CDR1 SGHAT, CDR2 FQDESV (reference sequence). This CDR3 contains 14 residues. CDR3 bases: TGTGCCAGCAGCTTAAGGCCGGGTTCCGGGGAGCTGTTTTTT. It is translated as CASSLRPGSGELFF.